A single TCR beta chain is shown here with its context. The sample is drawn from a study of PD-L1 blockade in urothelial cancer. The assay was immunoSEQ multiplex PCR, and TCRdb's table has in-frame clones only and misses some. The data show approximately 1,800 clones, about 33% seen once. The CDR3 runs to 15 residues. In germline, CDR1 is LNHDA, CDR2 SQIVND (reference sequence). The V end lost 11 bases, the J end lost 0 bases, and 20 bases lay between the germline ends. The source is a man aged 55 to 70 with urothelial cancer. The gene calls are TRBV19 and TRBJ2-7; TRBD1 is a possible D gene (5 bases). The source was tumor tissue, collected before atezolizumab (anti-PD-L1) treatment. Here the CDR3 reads CASSHATGNSYEQYF. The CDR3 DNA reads TGTGCCTCTTCCCACGCCACAGGAAACTCCTACGAGCAGTACTTC.